The clone carrying this T cell receptor beta chain showed up many times. Its antigen is undetermined. The data are from a study of HIV-infected patients and healthy controls. Whole-study context: CD4 counts in most of the 16 patients increased modestly yet significantly but stayed below normal. Findings and caveats of the study: Healthy control repertoires had roughly threefold more distinct CDR3s than untreated HIV+ repertoires, and higher Shannon diversity.

The CDR3 length is 16 residues. Trimming pared 3 bases from V and 6 bases from J, leaving 20 bases between. CDR1 and CDR2 from the germline V gene are MGHRA and YSYEKL. Reverse transcription used approximately 500 ng RNA and constant-region primers for alpha and beta. Each of the alpha and beta chains got its own library through chain-specific third strand synthesis with indices. The cDNA received a 5' RACE adapter containing a random hexamer plus an SP2 sequencing primer site. MiXCR, run by TCRdb on the 5' RACE reads, gives a single entry per CDR3 protein. The sample lists several thousand distinct CDR3 sequences, over 8% seen once, with about 35% in the top ten. No cell fractionation was done, so the repertoire covers all unsorted peripheral blood T cells. The RNA source was a 2.5 ml peripheral blood draw.

This specimen was blood, taken before antiretroviral therapy. The receptor comes from an adult with HIV infection. The donor label of this sample is uncertain. V usage is TRBV4-1 and J usage is TRBJ1-2; D gene uncertain. The CDR3 reads CASSQYEEWQINGYTF. DNA of the CDR3: TGCGCCAGCAGCCAGTATGAGGAATGGCAGATAAATGGCTACACCTTC.